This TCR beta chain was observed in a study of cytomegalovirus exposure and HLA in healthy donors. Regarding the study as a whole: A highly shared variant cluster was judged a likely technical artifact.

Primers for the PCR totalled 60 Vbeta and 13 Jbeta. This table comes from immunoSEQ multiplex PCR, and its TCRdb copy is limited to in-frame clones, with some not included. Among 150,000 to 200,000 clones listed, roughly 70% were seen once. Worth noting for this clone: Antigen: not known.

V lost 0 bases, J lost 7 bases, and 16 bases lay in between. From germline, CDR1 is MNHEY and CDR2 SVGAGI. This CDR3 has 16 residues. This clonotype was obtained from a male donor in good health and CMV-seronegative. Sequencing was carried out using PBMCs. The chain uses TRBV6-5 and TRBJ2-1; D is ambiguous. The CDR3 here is CASSYSFLPAGNEQFF. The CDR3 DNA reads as TGTGCCAGCAGTTACTCGTTTCTGCCCGCCGGGAATGAGCAGTTCTTC.